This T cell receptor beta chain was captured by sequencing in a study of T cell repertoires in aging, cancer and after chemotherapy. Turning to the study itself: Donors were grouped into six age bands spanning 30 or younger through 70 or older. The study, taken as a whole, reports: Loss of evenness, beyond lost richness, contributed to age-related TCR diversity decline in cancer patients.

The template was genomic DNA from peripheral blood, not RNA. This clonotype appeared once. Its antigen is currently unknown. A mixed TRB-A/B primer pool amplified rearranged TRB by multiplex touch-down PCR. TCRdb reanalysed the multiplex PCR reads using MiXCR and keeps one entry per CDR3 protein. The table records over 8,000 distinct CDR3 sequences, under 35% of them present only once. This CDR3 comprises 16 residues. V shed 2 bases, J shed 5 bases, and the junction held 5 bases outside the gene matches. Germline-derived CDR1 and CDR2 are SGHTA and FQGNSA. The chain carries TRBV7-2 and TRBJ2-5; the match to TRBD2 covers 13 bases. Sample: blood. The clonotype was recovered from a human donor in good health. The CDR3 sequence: CASSLTSGGAWETQYF. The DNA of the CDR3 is TGTGCCAGCAGCTTAACTAGCGGGGGGGCTTGGGAGACCCAGTACTTC.